What follows is one T cell receptor (beta chain) and its context. What it binds is not known. Germline-derived CDR1 and CDR2 are MNHNS and SASEGT. The CDR3 spans 15 residues. V lost 4 bases and J 3 bases, leaving 16 bases between the germline ends. Profiling relied on immunoSEQ multiplex PCR, and the TCRdb table lists in-frame clones only, not all of them. The sample lists over 150,000 clones, under 90% occurring once. The donors belonged to the approximately 120-subject validation cohort, separate from the approximately 700-subject first cohort. This sample stems from a study of cytomegalovirus exposure and HLA in healthy donors. In the study overall: The use of the same platform for the 90 to 150 validation repertoires and the roughly 730 first-cohort repertoires was reported by a later analysis.

Study results and limitations: The study labeled 150 to 200 TCR beta chains cytomegalovirus-associated. Specific recognition of CMV antigens was confirmed in vitro for a few chains (all CMV-associated).

This receptor was identified in a man aged 18 to 35 in good health and CMV-seropositive. The sequenced sample was PBMCs. The chain links TRBV6-1 to TRBJ2-7, with unresolved D. The CDR3 region has the DNA TGTGCCAGCAGTGGCTCAGCGATCCTAAACTACGAGCAGTACTTC. Residues: CASSGSAILNYEQYF.